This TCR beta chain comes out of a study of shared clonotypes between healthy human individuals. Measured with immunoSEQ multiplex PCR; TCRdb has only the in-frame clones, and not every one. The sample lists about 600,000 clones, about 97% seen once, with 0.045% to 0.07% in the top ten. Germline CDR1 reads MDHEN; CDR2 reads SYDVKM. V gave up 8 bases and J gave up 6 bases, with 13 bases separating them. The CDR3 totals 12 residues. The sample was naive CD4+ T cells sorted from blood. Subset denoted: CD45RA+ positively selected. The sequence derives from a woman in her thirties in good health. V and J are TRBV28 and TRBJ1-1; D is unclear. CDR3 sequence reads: CASSTPAPEAFF. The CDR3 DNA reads TGTGCCAGCTCAACTCCAGCCCCTGAAGCTTTCTTT. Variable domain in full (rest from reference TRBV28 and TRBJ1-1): DVKVTQSSRYLVKRTGEKVFLECVQDMDHENMFWYRQDPGLGLRLIYFSYDVKMKEKGDIPEGYSVSREKKERFSLILESASTNQTSMYLCASSTPAPEAFFGQGTRLTVV.